These T cell receptor beta chains were read from a single sample in a study of T cell responses to AZD1222 COVID-19 vaccine. This table comes from immunoSEQ multiplex PCR, and its TCRdb copy is limited to in-frame clones, with some not included. In the table there are fewer than 200,000 clones, around 94% of which are singletons. The input for sequencing was peripheral blood, taken on day 0 of AZD1222 vaccination. These receptors all come from an adult in good health. Both conserved end residues are part of each CDR3. D genes are given only for firm matches. Some rows have no size entry. The others give once, few or many, or a class for an expanded clone.

.,TRBJ2-3,TRBV29-1,.,TGCAGCGTTGCAAACGGCGGTGGGGTAGTGTATTTT,CSVANGGGVVYF
.,TRBJ1-6,TRBV2,.,TGTGCCAGCGGGAAGGCTTCCGCAAATTCACCCCTCCACTTT,CASGKASANSPLHF
.,TRBJ2-5,TRBV6-6,.,TGTGCCAGCAGTCTCGGCCCTGTTCCGGGGATGCAAGAGACCCAGTACTTC,CASSLGPVPGMQETQYF
.,TRBJ1-3,TRBV30,.,TGTGCCTGGAAGAAGTCCGGAAACACCATATATTTT,CAWKKSGNTIYF
.,TRBJ1-1,TRBV19,once,TGTGCCAGTAGTACCCCAGGGGCTGGCACTGAAGCTTTCTTT,CASSTPGAGTEAFF
.,TRBJ2-7,TRBV5-1,.,TGCGCCAGCAGCTTGGGAGGGGGGGTCTACGAGCAGTACTTC,CASSLGGGVYEQYF
TRBD2,TRBJ2-7,TRBV6-5,.,TGTGCCAGCAGGGGACTAGCGGGAGACGAGCAGTACTTC,CASRGLAGDEQYF
.,TRBJ2-3,TRBV27,.,TGTGCCAGCAGTGCGGCCTCGGCAGATACGCAGTATTTT,CASSAASADTQYF
.,TRBJ2-1,TRBV12-3/TRBV12-4,.,TGTGCCAGCAGGCCAGAGTACAATGAGCAGTTCTTC,CASRPEYNEQFF
.,TRBJ1-5,TRBV18,.,TGTGCCAGCTCGCCGGGAGGGCCCAATCAGCCCCAGCATTTT,CASSPGGPNQPQHF
.,TRBJ2-5,TRBV18,.,TGTGCCAGCTCACCACCGGAGGTCGAGACCCAGTACTTC,CASSPPEVETQYF
TRBD1,TRBJ2-5,TRBV19,.,TGTGCCACGGGACAGGGGCCAGTGACCCAGTACTTC,CATGQGPVTQYF
.,TRBJ1-1,TRBV2,.,TGTGCCAGCAGTGCTAGACAGGAGAACACTGAAGCTTTCTTT,CASSARQENTEAFF
.,TRBJ2-5,TRBV3-1/TRBV3-2,.,TGTGCCAGCAGCCAAGTAGGGGTAGCGGACCAAGAGACCCAGTACTTC,CASSQVGVADQETQYF
.,TRBJ1-1,TRBV27,.,TGTGCCAGCAGTAAGACAGGCACTGAAGCTTTCTTT,CASSKTGTEAFF
.,TRBJ1-1,TRBV18,.,TGTGCCAGCTCACCACAGACTTCTCGGGCTGAAGCTTTCTTT,CASSPQTSRAEAFF
.,TRBJ1-5,TRBV7-2,.,TGTGCCAGCAGCTTAATATTGGGGATCAATCAGCCCCAGCATTTT,CASSLILGINQPQHF
.,TRBJ1-1,TRBV6-5,.,TGTGCCAGCACCTCACCCCTAGGAGGCACTGAAGCTTTCTTT,CASTSPLGGTEAFF
TRBD1,TRBJ2-4,TRBV6-1,.,TGTGCCAGCAGTGCCCTTCGAGACAGGGAATCGGCCAAAAACATTCAGTACTTC,CASSALRDRESAKNIQYF
.,TRBJ1-2,TRBV3-1/TRBV3-2,.,TGTGCCAGCAGCCAAGAGGAGGGCCGCTACACCTTC,CASSQEEGRYTF
.,TRBJ2-5,TRBV21-1,.,TGTGCCAGCAGCAAGGGAGACCAAGAGACCCAGTACTTC,CASSKGDQETQYF
TRBD1,TRBJ1-2,TRBV6-5,.,TGTGCCAGCAGTCTCGCGACAGGGGAAATTTATGGCTACACCTTC,CASSLATGEIYGYTF
.,TRBJ2-2,TRBV7-9,.,TGTGCCAGCAGGGAAACGAACACCGGGGAGCTGTTTTTT,CASRETNTGELFF
.,TRBJ1-5,TRBV25-1,.,TGTGCCAGCAGTGATCACAGATATAGCAATCAGCCCCAGCATTTT,CASSDHRYSNQPQHF
.,TRBJ2-3,TRBV6-4,.,TGTGCCAGCAGTGAAGGGGACTCTACAGATACGCAGTATTTT,CASSEGDSTDTQYF
.,TRBJ2-5,TRBV30,.,TGTGCCTGGAGTGTGAATCGTGAGACCCAGTACTTC,CAWSVNRETQYF
TRBD2,TRBJ2-5,TRBV3-1/TRBV3-2,.,TGTGCCAGCAGCCAAGATCCGGGGGGCCAAGAGACCCAGTACTTC,CASSQDPGGQETQYF
.,TRBJ1-5,TRBV28,few,TGTGCCAGCATCTCAGAGGACCAGCCCCAGCATTTT,CASISEDQPQHF
.,TRBJ1-5,TRBV23-1,.,TGCGCCTCTGACTTCAGGGAGAGCAATCAGCCCCAGCATTTT,CASDFRESNQPQHF
.,TRBJ1-1,TRBV5-4,.,TGTGCCAGCAGCTTGTTTCCAGACATGAACACTGAAGCTTTCTTT,CASSLFPDMNTEAFF
.,TRBJ2-3,TRBV19,.,TGTGCCAGTAGCCGAGGGCGAGGGGGCACAGATACGCAGTATTTT,CASSRGRGGTDTQYF
TRBD1,TRBJ1-2,TRBV28,.,TGTGCCAGCAGACAGGGGGGCGATGGCTACACCTTC,CASRQGGDGYTF
.,TRBJ1-5,TRBV7-8,once,TGTGCCAGCAGCTTACGAAGCGGGGATAGCAATCAGCCCCAGCATTTT,CASSLRSGDSNQPQHF
.,TRBJ1-5,TRBV7-8,once,TGTGCCAGCAGCCCTGGGAATAGGGACGCTCAGCCCCAGCATTTT,CASSPGNRDAQPQHF
.,TRBJ1-2,TRBV30,.,TGTGCCTGGAAAAAGGGAGGCAACTATGGCTACACCTTC,CAWKKGGNYGYTF
.,TRBJ1-6,TRBV15,once,TGTGCCACCAGCAGAGGGATGGGGGTCGCCTATAATTCACCCCTCCACTTT,CATSRGMGVAYNSPLHF
.,TRBJ2-6,TRBV19,.,TGTGCCACCCCGGCGAGGGACGGACTCTCTGGGGCCAACGTCCTGACTTTC,CATPARDGLSGANVLTF
.,TRBJ2-1,TRBV2,.,TGTGCCAGCAGCGAGAGGAGATCCTACAATGAGCAGTTCTTC,CASSERRSYNEQFF
TRBD1,TRBJ2-7,TRBV6-5,few,TGTGCCAGCAGTTCGACAGGGCCAGGCGAGCAGTACTTC,CASSSTGPGEQYF
TRBD1,TRBJ1-2,TRBV7-2,.,TGTGCCAGCAGCTTAGGGACAGGGGGCAGCTATGGCTACACCTTC,CASSLGTGGSYGYTF
.,TRBJ1-1,TRBV18,.,TGTGCCAGCTCACCATACAGGCGGCGGAGTACGGACACTGAAGCTTTCTTT,CASSPYRRRSTDTEAFF
.,TRBJ1-1,TRBV28,.,TGTGCCGGAGCGGACGGGACTTTGAACACTGAAGCTTTCTTT,CAGADGTLNTEAFF
.,TRBJ1-2,TRBV6-5,.,TGTGCCAGCAGGGGGGACATTAGTAGAGGGGGCTACACCTTC,CASRGDISRGGYTF
.,TRBJ2-5,TRBV5-1,once,TGCGCCAGCAGCCTTCGAAGAGGGCAAGAGACCCAGTACTTC,CASSLRRGQETQYF